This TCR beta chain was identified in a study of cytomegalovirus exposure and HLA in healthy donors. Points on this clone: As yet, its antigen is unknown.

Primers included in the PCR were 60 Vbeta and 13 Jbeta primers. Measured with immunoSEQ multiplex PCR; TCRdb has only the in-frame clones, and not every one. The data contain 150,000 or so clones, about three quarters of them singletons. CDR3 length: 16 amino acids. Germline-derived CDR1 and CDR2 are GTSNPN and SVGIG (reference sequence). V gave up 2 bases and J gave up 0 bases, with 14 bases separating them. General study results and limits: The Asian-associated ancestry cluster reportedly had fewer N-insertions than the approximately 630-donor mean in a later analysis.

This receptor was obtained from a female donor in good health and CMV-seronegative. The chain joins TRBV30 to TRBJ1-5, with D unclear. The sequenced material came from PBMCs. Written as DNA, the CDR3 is TGTGCCTGGAGTCCAAGAATCGGGGTTAGCAATCAGCCCCAGCATTTT. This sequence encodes CAWSPRIGVSNQPQHF.